A single T cell receptor (beta chain) is shown here with its context. This record comes from a study of blood T cell repertoires in COVID-19. Per the germline V gene, CDR1 is SNHLY and CDR2 is FYNNEI. Trimming pared 7 bases from V and 8 bases from J, leaving 21 bases between. The CDR3 has 16 amino acids. This table comes from immunoSEQ multiplex PCR, and its TCRdb copy is limited to in-frame clones, with some not included. Altogether roughly 180,000 clones are present, 75% to 90% being singletons, with the ten largest covering under 9.5%. J is TRBJ1-6 and V is TRBV2; D unclear. Material for sequencing was peripheral blood. This clonotype was sampled from an older woman with acute or convalescent COVID-19. The CDR3 reads CASTTSTGPYDSPLHF. The CDR3 nucleotides are TGTGCCAGCACAACGAGTACTGGGCCCTACGATTCACCCCTCCACTTT.